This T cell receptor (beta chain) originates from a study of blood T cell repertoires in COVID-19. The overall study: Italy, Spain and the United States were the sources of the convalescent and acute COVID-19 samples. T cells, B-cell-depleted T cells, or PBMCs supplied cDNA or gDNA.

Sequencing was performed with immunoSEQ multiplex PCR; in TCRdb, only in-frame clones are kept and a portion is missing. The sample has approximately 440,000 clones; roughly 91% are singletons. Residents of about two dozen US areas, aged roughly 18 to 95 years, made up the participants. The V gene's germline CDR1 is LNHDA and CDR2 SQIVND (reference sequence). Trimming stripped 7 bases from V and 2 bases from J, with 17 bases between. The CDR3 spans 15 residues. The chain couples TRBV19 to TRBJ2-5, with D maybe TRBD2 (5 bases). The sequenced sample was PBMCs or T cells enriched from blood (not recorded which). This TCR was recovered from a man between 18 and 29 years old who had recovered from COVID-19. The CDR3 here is CASTPRAGRQETQYF. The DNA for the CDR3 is TGTGCCAGTACCCCGCGGGCAGGACGGCAAGAGACCCAGTACTTC.